The following is a TCR beta chain sequence with its context. The target antigen is unknown. These data originate in a study of tumor-infiltrating lymphocytes in localized non-small cell lung cancer. Study summary: Some samples were collected after neoadjuvant chemotherapy; smokers, never-smokers and several histologies were included.

CDR1 SGHNT and CDR2 YYREEE come from the germline V gene (reference sequence). V lost 0 bases to trimming and J lost 3 bases, with 6 bases between them. CDR3 length: 14 residues. Method: immunoSEQ multiplex PCR; TCRdb's copy keeps in-frame clones and lacks some. The sample consists of about 8,500 clones, about 79% of them appearing once. General study findings and limits: Compared with uninvolved lung, tumors showed higher T cell infiltration by TCRbeta sequencing. Different pieces of the same tissue went to different assays, confounding technical variation with intratumor heterogeneity. Only some patients had TCR sequencing, depending on available tissue.

Input material: uninvolved lung tissue not adjacent to the tumor. This chain connects TRBV5-4 to TRBJ2-2; D ambiguous. The source is a human donor with non-small cell lung cancer. The CDR3 protein is CASSLVPHTGELFF. CDR3 DNA: TGTGCCAGCAGCTTGGTACCCCACACCGGGGAGCTGTTTTTT.